This T cell receptor beta chain was identified during a study of shared clonotypes between healthy human individuals. Libraries were prepared by immunoSEQ multiplex PCR; TCRdb keeps only in-frame clonotypes and omits some of them. The sample has some 580,000 clones, 95% to 98% seen once. Adult Caucasians living in Nashville, Tennessee made up all of the donors. The CDR3 has 15 amino acids. Trimming removed 1 base from V and 2 bases from J, with 12 bases in between. CDR1 and CDR2 (germline): SGHAT, FQDESV (reference sequence). The V and J genes are TRBV11-1 and TRBJ2-7, with D tentatively TRBD2 (5 bases). The clonotype comes from a woman aged 25 to 39 in good health. What was sequenced was naive CD4+ T cells sorted from blood. Subset here: CD45RA+ positively selected. CDR3 loop: CASSLVSGVPYEQYF. CDR3 in DNA: TGTGCCAGCAGCTTAGTGTCCGGGGTACCCTACGAGCAGTACTTC.